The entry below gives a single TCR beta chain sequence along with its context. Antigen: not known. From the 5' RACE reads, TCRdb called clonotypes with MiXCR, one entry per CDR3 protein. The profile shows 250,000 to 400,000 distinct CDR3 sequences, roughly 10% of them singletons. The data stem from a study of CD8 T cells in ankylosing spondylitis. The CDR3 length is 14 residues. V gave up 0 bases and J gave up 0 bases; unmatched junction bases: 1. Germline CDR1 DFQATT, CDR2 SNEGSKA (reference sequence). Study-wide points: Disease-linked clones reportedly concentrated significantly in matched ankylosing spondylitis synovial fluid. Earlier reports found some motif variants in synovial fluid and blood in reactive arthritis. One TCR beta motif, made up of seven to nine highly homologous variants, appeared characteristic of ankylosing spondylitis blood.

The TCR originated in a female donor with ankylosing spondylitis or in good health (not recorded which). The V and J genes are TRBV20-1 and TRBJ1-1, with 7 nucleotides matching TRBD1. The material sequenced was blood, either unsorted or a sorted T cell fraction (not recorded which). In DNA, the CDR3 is TGCAGTGCTAGAGAGACAGGGATGAACACTGAAGCTTTCTTT. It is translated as CSARETGMNTEAFF.